The clone carrying this T cell receptor beta chain was counted many times. The antigen remains unidentified. Unique molecular identifiers were incorporated into the prepared TCRbeta library. TCRdb fed the PCR reads into MiXCR, producing one record per CDR3 protein. This table has 780,000 or so distinct CDR3 sequences, roughly 15% appearing once. This sample was taken from a study of T-cell reconstitution after alpha-beta-depleted transplantation in children. Overall study results and limits: When one year had passed after transplant, most T-cell counts and diversity came from newly produced T cells.

Looked up from germline, CDR1 is MGHDK and CDR2 is SYGVNS. Trimming took 0 bases from V and 7 from J, leaving 6 bases between them. The CDR3 extends over 13 amino acids. This chain joins TRBV25-1 and TRBJ2-2; D unresolved. The sequence derives from a male patient between 10 and 17 years old who had a stem cell transplant for acute lymphoblastic leukemia, so the T cells may come from the graft donor. The sample in question was PBMCs, mostly from graft donor cells, obtained 360 days after TCRalphabeta/CD19-depleted stem cell transplant. The CDR3 bases are TGTGCCAGCAGTGAATATTGGTTCGGGGAGCTGTTTTTT. Amino acids: CASSEYWFGELFF.